The 32 T cell receptor beta chains below were found in one sample sequenced in a study of shared clonotypes between healthy human individuals (dated by TCRdb to the early 2020s). Library preparation was by the immunoSEQ multiplex PCR assay. TCRdb obtained this table from immuneACCESS and retained in-frame rearrangements with V and J assigned. These tables miss some clones; where compared with another copy, unresolved V genes account for less than half of the shortfall, and the remainder is unexplained. The sample table lists about 450,000 clones, around 75% of them with a count of one. About 13% of the sample is in the top ten clones. Sequenced: PBMCs. Receptors were obtained from a woman aged 40 to 49 in good health. Some clones in this sample may be carry-over from other donors' samples.

The gene calls are TRBV11-2 and TRBJ2-7; tentative D call: TRBD2 (6 bases). V shed 6 bases and J shed 5 bases, with 14 bases lying between them. Germline V gene sequence: CDR1 SGHAT, CDR2 FQNNGV. This CDR3 comprises 13 residues. This CDR3 reads CASSTGLMDEQYF. CDR3 nucleotide sequence: TGTGCCAGCAGTACGGGACTCATGGACGAGCAGTACTTC.

This chain links TRBV5-1 with TRBJ2-7, with no clear D. The CDR3 consists of 16 residues. V was cut by 0 bases and J by 1 base, with 14 bases left in between. Germline V gene lookup returns CDR1 SGHRS and CDR2 YFSETQ. CDR3 DNA: TGCGCCAGCAGCTTGGTTTGGTCGGATAAGTCCTACGAGCAGTACTTC. Translation: CASSLVWSDKSYEQYF.

This clone was detected once. A far larger clone is just one base off, so this is likely a read error. V and J are TRBV7-6 and TRBJ2-2, with D tentatively TRBD1 (5 bases). CDR1 and CDR2 from the germline V gene are SGHVS and FNYEAQ. V lost 0 bases and J lost 10, with 12 bases in between. This CDR3 is 14 amino acids long. In DNA, the CDR3 is TGTGCCAGCAGCTTAGCGGTAGGGGCCGAGGAGCTGTTTTTT. Its protein is CASSLAVGAEELFF.

The genes are TRBV7-6 and TRBJ2-2; the match to TRBD1 covers 7 bases. The CDR3 sequence is 16 residues long. Germline CDR1 is SGHVS and CDR2 is FNYEAQ. V dropped 3 bases and J dropped 6; count of bases not matched to a gene: 10. The CDR3 region has the DNA TGTGCCAGCAGCTTTGGGGACAGCCGTTACGCCGGGGAGCTGTTTTTT. Protein: CASSFGDSRYAGELFF. The variable domain in full, completed from reference TRBV7-6 and TRBJ2-2, reads GAGVSQSPRYKVTKRGQDVALRCDPISGHVSLYWYRQALGQGPEFLTYFNYEAQQDKSGLPNDRFSAERPEGSISTLTIQRTEQRDSAMYRCASSFGDSRYAGELFFGEGSRLTVL.

The chain is built from TRBV7-2 and TRBJ2-1; 13 bases line up with TRBD2. This CDR3 has 15 residues. The ends lost 10 bases at V and 6 bases at J; junction bases unmatched: 9. Germline loops: CDR1 SGHTA, CDR2 FQGNSA. The CDR3, as DNA: TGTGCCACCGCCGGGACTAGCGGGGTAACCAATGAGCAGTTCTTC. Protein sequence: CATAGTSGVTNEQFF.

The CDR3 sequence: CASSYPSALGEQFF. Written as DNA, the CDR3 is TGTGCCAGCAGCTACCCCAGCGCCCTTGGTGAGCAGTTCTTC. V is TRBV7-2 and J is TRBJ2-1; D is ambiguous. The V gene's germline CDR1 is SGHTA and CDR2 FQGNSA. V lost 4 bases and J 9 bases, leaving 16 bases between the germline ends. This CDR3 is built from 14 residues.

The rearrangement links TRBV18 to TRBJ2-5; maybe TRBD1 (5 bases). This CDR3 contains 13 residues. Trimming removed 4 bases from V and 2 bases from J, with 8 bases in between. Germline V gene sequence: CDR1 KGHSH, CDR2 LQKENI. CDR3 in DNA: TGTGCCAGCTCACTGACAGAGCAAGAGACCCAGTACTTC. Protein sequence: CASSLTEQETQYF.

J is TRBJ2-3 and V is TRBV21-1; the table's D gene call, TRBD2, was not cross checked with the DNA. TRBV21-1 is a pseudogene locus. The CDR3 is made up of 18 amino acids. The chain's CDR3 is CASGYGTSIRGRTDTQYF. The CDR3 nucleotides read TGTGCCAGCGGTTACGGGACTAGTATTCGGGGGCGAACAGATACGCAGTATTTT.

The V and J genes are TRBV7-9 and TRBJ2-3; 8 positions agree with TRBD2. The germline V gene encodes CDR1 SEHNR and CDR2 FQNEAQ (reference sequence). With 5 bases clipped from V and 5 bases from J, the junction kept 3 bases outside the gene matches. The length of the CDR3 is 13 residues. CDR3 loop: CASSPAGEDTQYF. The CDR3 nucleotides are TGTGCCAGCAGCCCAGCGGGAGAAGATACGCAGTATTTT. The full variable domain, rest sourced from reference TRBV7-9 and TRBJ2-3, is DTGVSQNPRHKITKRGQNVTFRCDPISEHNRLYWYRQTLGQGPEFLTYFQNEAQLEKSRLLSDRFSAERPKGSFSTLEIQRTEQGDSAMYLCASSPAGEDTQYFGPGTRLTVL.

The gene calls are TRBV5-1 and TRBJ2-2; D may be TRBD1 (5 bases). V dropped 1 base and J dropped 3 bases, with 13 bases sitting between them. CDR1 and CDR2 (germline): SGHRS, YFSETQ. This CDR3 has 16 amino acids. CDR3: CASSLLRDRHTGELFF. CDR3 nucleotides: TGCGCCAGCAGCTTGCTTCGAGACAGACACACCGGGGAGCTGTTTTTT.

The CDR3 region has the DNA TGTGCCATCAGCCGAACCGGGACGGACTTAGGGCAGTACTTC. Its protein is CAISRTGTDLGQYF. J is TRBJ2-7 and V is TRBV10-3, with D perhaps TRBD1 or TRBD2 (5 bases each). The CDR3 length is 14 residues. V was trimmed by 6 bases and J by 9 bases, leaving 21 bases between them. Germline CDR1 and CDR2: ENHRY and SYGVKD.

The gene calls are TRBV11-3 and TRBJ2-7; 8 positions match TRBD1. Germline assignment: CDR1 SGHNT and CDR2 YENEEA. V lost 1 base to trimming and J lost 5 bases; unmatched junction nucleotides: 7. There are 15 residues in the CDR3. The CDR3: CASSLGEAGGHEQYF. For the CDR3, the DNA is TGTGCCAGCAGCTTAGGAGAAGCAGGGGGCCACGAGCAGTACTTC.

V and J are TRBV4-1 and TRBJ1-2; D uncertain. Germline V gene data show CDR1 as MGHRA and CDR2 as YSYEKL. V lost 3 bases and J 8 bases, leaving 19 bases between the germline ends. The CDR3 has 15 amino acids. The CDR3: CASSQIPGVAGGYTF. CDR3 DNA sequence: TGCGCCAGCAGCCAGATCCCTGGGGTCGCAGGCGGCTACACCTTC.

Remarks on this clone: A much bigger clone sits one base away, suggesting this may be a read error. This chain's CDR3 is CATLPASGGRVCEQYF. The CDR3, as DNA: TGTGCCACCCTCCCCGCTAGCGGAGGACGGGTCTGCGAGCAGTACTTC. The chain joins TRBV28 to TRBJ2-7; 7 bases fit TRBD2. CDR1 and CDR2 (germline): MDHEN, SYDVKM. Germline trimming cut 10 bases from V and 6 bases from J; bases unmatched to any gene: 21. The CDR3 extends over 16 amino acids. Drawing the rest from reference TRBV28 and TRBJ2-7, the complete variable domain is DVKVTQSSRYLVKRTGEKVFLECVQDMDHENMFWYRQDPGLGLRLIYFSYDVKMKEKGDIPEGYSVSREKKERFSLILESASTNQTSMYLCATLPASGGRVCEQYFGPGTRLTVT.

This rearrangement joins TRBV2 to TRBJ2-1; D might be TRBD2 (6 bases). Trimming pared 1 base from V and 0 bases from J, leaving 7 bases between. The CDR3 runs to 15 residues. In germline, CDR1 is SNHLY, CDR2 FYNNEI. CDR3: CASSEDGSSYNEQFF. For the CDR3, the DNA is TGTGCCAGCAGTGAAGACGGGAGCTCCTACAATGAGCAGTTCTTC.

The chain carries TRBV5-6 and TRBJ2-7; D call uncertain. V lost 1 base, J lost 2 bases, and 16 bases lay in between. The CDR3 is 16 residues long. The germline gives CDR1 SGHDT, CDR2 YYEEEE. The chain's CDR3 is CASSLFRSGLPYEQYF. CDR3 DNA: TGTGCCAGCAGCTTGTTTAGGTCAGGCCTCCCCTACGAGCAGTACTTC.

V and J are TRBV18 and TRBJ1-2, with 8 bases that match TRBD1. The V gene end was trimmed by 3 bases and the J gene end by 8 bases; junction bases not matched to a gene: 8. CDR3 length: 14 residues. CDR1 and CDR2 from the germline V gene are KGHSH and LQKENI. The CDR3 DNA is TGTGCCAGCTCACCGGCAGGATCAGGGGGCGGCTACACCTTC. Translation gives CASSPAGSGGGYTF.

The chain combines TRBV30 with TRBJ1-4; D ambiguous. Germline V gene sequence: CDR1 GTSNPN, CDR2 SVGIG (reference sequence). The CDR3 length is 13 residues. V was cut by 8 bases and J by 4 bases, with 14 bases left in between. The CDR3 loop is CAPPAEINEKLFF. The CDR3 DNA reads TGTGCCCCGCCGGCTGAGATTAATGAAAAACTGTTTTTT.

This clone was picked up one time. This chain uses TRBV29-1 with TRBJ2-1, with a tentative D call TRBD1 (6 bases). The V gene's germline CDR1 is SQVTM and CDR2 ANQGSEA. The CDR3 spans 11 residues. The germline V and J ends were trimmed by 6 bases and 13 bases, with 16 bases remaining between them. In DNA form, the CDR3 reads TGCAGCGTAAGGATACAGGGTCCCCAGTTCTTC. Translating it yields CSVRIQGPQFF.

The chain links TRBV19 to TRBJ2-5; unclear D gene. The germline V and J ends were trimmed by 3 bases and 1 base, with 9 bases remaining between them. CDR1 is LNHDA and CDR2 is SQIVND in the germline V gene (reference sequence). CDR3 length: 14 amino acids. The CDR3 region is CASSISVGQETQYF. The CDR3 DNA sequence: TGTGCCAGTAGTATCTCAGTGGGCCAAGAGACCCAGTACTTC.

Details on this clone: Sequence at one end of the junction differs from germline and may be a read error. This same CDR3 is encoded by further DNA sequences in the sample. The V gene is TRBV5-1, the J gene TRBJ2-3; TRBD1 aligns across 7 bases. This CDR3 has 16 residues. Germline lookup yields CDR1 SGHRS and CDR2 YFSETQ. CDR3 protein: CASSLEGQPSTDTQYF. Here the CDR3 DNA reads TGCGCCAGCAGCTTGGAGGGACAGCCTAGCACAGACACGCAGTATTTT.

This chain uses TRBV6-6 with TRBJ2-4; D remains ambiguous. Germline CDR1 reads MNHNY; CDR2 reads SVGAGI (reference sequence). V gave up 0 bases and J gave up 11 bases, with 14 bases separating them. This CDR3 region has 14 residues. CDR3 coding DNA: TGTGCCAGCAGTTACTCAGGCCCACAAGAGGTTCAGTACTTC. Amino acid sequence: CASSYSGPQEVQYF.

The gene calls are TRBV7-9 and TRBJ1-2, with 7 bases fitting TRBD1. Looked up from germline, CDR1 is SEHNR and CDR2 is FQNEAQ (reference sequence). The V and J ends lost 5 bases and 5 bases, in that order; junction bases with no gene match: 8. This CDR3 region has 14 residues. CDR3 in amino acids: CASSLGQDAYGYTF. In DNA, the CDR3 is TGTGCCAGCAGCCTAGGACAGGATGCTTATGGCTACACCTTC.

The V and J genes are TRBV19 and TRBJ2-2; 9 positions agree with TRBD1. The V gene end was trimmed by 3 bases and the J gene end by 5 bases; junction bases not matched to a gene: 4. Germline loops: CDR1 LNHDA, CDR2 SQIVND (reference sequence). CDR3 length equals 15 residues. The CDR3 region is CASSIRTGETGELFF. CDR3 nucleotides: TGTGCCAGTAGTATCAGGACAGGGGAGACCGGGGAGCTGTTTTTT. Based on the CDR3 plus reference TRBV19 and TRBJ2-2, the full variable domain is DGGITQSPKYLFRKEGQNVTLSCEQNLNHDAMYWYRQDPGQGLRLIYYSQIVNDFQKGDIAEGYSVSREKKESFPLTVTSAQKNPTAFYLCASSIRTGETGELFFGEGSRLTVL.

The chain couples TRBV6-6 to TRBJ2-7; D is perhaps TRBD2 (5 bases). This CDR3 spans 14 amino acids. Germline V gene data show CDR1 as MNHNY and CDR2 as SVGAGI (reference sequence). Trimming removed 7 bases from V and 0 bases from J, with 13 bases in between. CDR3 nucleotide sequence: TGTGCCAGCATCGCGGACTGGAGCTCCTACGAGCAGTACTTC. This translates into CASIADWSSYEQYF.

About this clone: Other DNA sequences in this sample translate to the same CDR3. V and J are TRBV5-8 and TRBJ2-1; no reliable D call. The CDR3 is 14 residues long. Trimming shortened V by 0 bases and J by 2 bases, and 6 bases separated the two germline ends. The germline V gene has CDR1 SGHTS and CDR2 YDEGEE. This CDR3 reads CASSLGLAYNEQFF. The CDR3 DNA follows: TGTGCCAGCAGCTTGGGGCTAGCCTACAATGAGCAGTTCTTC.

The V call is TRBV30, the J call TRBJ2-1; D might be TRBD2 (6 bases). This CDR3 spans 14 amino acids. The V and J ends lost 3 bases and 4 bases respectively, with 13 bases between them. Germline V gene sequence: CDR1 GTSNPN, CDR2 SVGIG (reference sequence). In DNA, the CDR3 is TGTGCCTGGAGAACCGGACTACATTACAATGAGCAGTTCTTC. It codes for CAWRTGLHYNEQFF.

The chain couples TRBV28 to TRBJ1-6; 10 bases are a match to TRBD1. V shed 5 bases, J shed 9 bases, and the junction held 10 bases outside the gene matches. This CDR3 contains 16 residues. Per germline, CDR1 MDHEN and CDR2 SYDVKM. The CDR3 nucleotides read TGTGCCAGCAGTCAAACCGGACAGGGGGATCGTTCACCCCTCCACTTT. Amino acid sequence: CASSQTGQGDRSPLHF.

The genes are TRBV28 and TRBJ1-2; TRBD1 matches 8 bases. J gave up 4 bases and V 5 bases, and 9 bases lay outside the gene matches. The CDR3 covers 15 residues. The germline V gene has CDR1 MDHEN and CDR2 SYDVKM. The CDR3 DNA sequence: TGTGCCAGCAGTACCATGACAGGGGATACCTATGGCTACACCTTC. Residues: CASSTMTGDTYGYTF.

This clone showed up just once. The conserved phenylalanine or tryptophan is not found at the CDR3 terminus, so this likely reflects a read error. The chain employs TRBV30 and TRBJ2-7; 7 bases agree with TRBD2. The J segment lost 3 bases and the V segment lost 4 bases, leaving 6 bases of the junction unmatched. Looked up from germline, CDR1 is GTSNPN and CDR2 is SVGIG (reference sequence). This CDR3 has 13 amino acids. The CDR3 DNA reads as TGTGCCTGGAACCCTAGCGGAATCTACGAGCAGTACCTC. Its translation is CAWNPSGIYEQYL.

This clone was found once. The chain carries TRBV10-3 and TRBJ1-3; tentative D call: TRBD1 (5 bases). Germline V gives CDR1 ENHRY, CDR2 SYGVKD. The CDR3 has 15 amino acids. V was pared by 4 bases and J by 7 bases, with 17 bases between. This chain's CDR3 is CAISAPGRGVNTIYF. Written as DNA, the CDR3 is TGTGCCATCAGTGCACCGGGACGCGGTGTGAACACCATATATTTT.

The table lists this clone with many counts. The V call is TRBV27, the J call TRBJ2-1; D is uncertain. Germline CDR1 MNHEY, CDR2 SMNVEV (reference sequence). This CDR3 has 15 amino acids. Trimming shortened V by 5 bases and J by 7 bases, and 18 bases separated the two germline ends. The CDR3 region is CASSPRAALGNEQFF. The CDR3 nucleotides read TGTGCCAGCAGTCCCCGTGCCGCACTGGGGAATGAGCAGTTCTTC.